This TCR beta chain was sequenced for a study of CD8+ T cells in alopecia areata. In the study overall: Each of the treated patients was given oral tofacitinib, 5 to 10 mg twice daily, for moderate-to-severe alopecia areata. The study, taken as a whole, reports: Researchers report lesional scalp, most notably alopecia totalis/universalis, outstripped normal scalp in clonality.

The germline V gene has CDR1 SQVTM and CDR2 ANQGSEA. Trimming at V came to 6 bases and at J to 7 bases, leaving 6 bases not matched to a gene. CDR3 length: 14 amino acids. Reverse transcribed after extraction, RNA yielded cDNA as the sequencing template. Sequenced by immunoSEQ multiplex PCR; TCRdb stores in-frame clones only, minus some. The data show roughly 120,000 clones, with roughly two fifths seen just once and approximately 3.1% held by the top ten. On this clone: Antigen: not known.

The specimen sequenced was CD4+ T cells sorted from blood. The sequence was collected from a human donor with alopecia areata. This rearrangement joins TRBV29-1 to TRBJ2-1, with 13 bases lining up with TRBD2. The CDR3 nucleotides read TGCAGCGTATTGACTAGCGGGAGGAAGAATGAGCAGTTCTTC. Its protein is CSVLTSGRKNEQFF.